The entry below gives a single T cell receptor beta chain sequence along with its context. Its specificity is unknown. Primers included in the PCR were 60 Vbeta and 13 Jbeta primers. Per the original methods: In a later analysis, of roughly 83 million unique beta chains, roughly 9.9 million appeared in at least two donors. Some clones are missing from TCRdb's copy, which holds only in-frame ones; the method was immunoSEQ multiplex PCR. V, J and clone size are those of that table, while D and trimming were read from the DNA. The data contain nearly 110,000 clones, 70% to 85% of them singletons. This entry comes from a study of cytomegalovirus exposure and HLA in healthy donors. Whole-study results and caveats: Links to common viral pathogens appeared, in a later analysis, for several of the most significant clusters. In an earlier analysis, about 87% or about 30%: the productive usage of most TCR beta V segments.

Donors were ostensibly healthy at sampling, although undocumented immune exposures were probable. V shed 3 bases and J 4 bases; nucleotides not matched to a gene: 0. Germline values: CDR1 MNHNS, CDR2 SASEGT. The CDR3 length is 15 residues. The receptor comes from a boy between 5 and 17 years old in good health and CMV-seronegative. This chain connects TRBV6-1 to TRBJ2-3; 14 nucleotides align to TRBD2. Sequencing used PBMCs. The CDR3 nucleotides are TGTGCCAGCAGTGAGACTAGCGGGGGGGCAGATACGCAGTATTTT. Translating gives CASSETSGGADTQYF.